The clone carrying this TCR beta chain appeared a single time. This CDR3 region has 12 residues. Trimming cost V 5 bases and J 8 bases, with 12 bases left between them. Germline CDR1 is KGHSH and CDR2 is LQKENI. Assay used: immunoSEQ multiplex PCR; TCRdb lists only in-frame clones, some missing. The sample shows under 600,000 clones, around 95% of them seen only once. Only Caucasian adults living in Nashville, Tennessee made up the donor group. These data come from a study of shared clonotypes between healthy human individuals. The chain carries TRBV18 and TRBJ1-1, with D unresolved. The receptor's source is a woman aged 30 to 39 in good health. Sequencing used naive CD4+ T cells sorted from blood. Sample subset: CD45RA+ positively selected. CDR3 in amino acids: CASSTRATEAFF. CDR3 coding DNA: TGTGCCAGCTCAACGCGGGCAACCGAAGCTTTCTTT.